Listed here are 8 T cell receptor beta chains from one sample, sequenced in a study of T-cell memory formation after mild COVID-19. TCRdb re-analysed the 5' RACE reads in MiXCR, keeping a single row per CDR3 protein. The sample includes around 430,000 distinct CDR3 sequences, about a sixth of them seen just once. The sequenced sample consisted of PBMCs or a T cell subset sorted from them (not recorded which). Receptor source: a young man who had mild COVID-19 (a few samples of this study predate the infection). Cell type and time point are not known.

V and J are TRBV14 and TRBJ2-1; 8 bases align to TRBD1. V trimming: 5 bases; J trimming: 7 bases; junction bases outside the gene matches: 13. The length of the CDR3 is 16 residues. Per germline, CDR1 SGHDN and CDR2 FVKESK. DNA of the CDR3: TGTGCCAGCAGCAATCACCTCGGCAGGACAGGGAATGAGCAGTTCTTC. It yields the protein CASSNHLGRTGNEQFF.

This clonotype came up a few times. This may come from a read error, since a much larger clone is one base off. The chain employs TRBV7-2 and TRBJ2-5; D unclear. Germline assignment: CDR1 SGHTA and CDR2 FQGNSA. CDR3 length: 11 amino acids. Trimming cost V 2 bases and J 7 bases, with 5 bases left between them. The CDR3 DNA follows: TGTGCCAGCAGCTTAAGAGGGACCCAGTACTTC. The encoded protein is CASSLRGTQYF. The full variable domain, rest sourced from reference TRBV7-2 and TRBJ2-5, is GAGVSQSPSNKVTEKGKDVELRCDPISGHTALYWYRQSLGQGLEFLIYFQGNSAPDKSGLPSDRFSAERTGGSVSTLTIQRTQQEDSAVYLCASSLRGTQYFGPGTRLLVL.

This clonotype was found a few times. The chain links TRBV2 to TRBJ1-1; D is unclear. Trimming took off 4 bases at V and 10 bases at J, with 13 bases between the two ends. This CDR3 has 12 amino acids. CDR1 and CDR2 from the germline V gene are SNHLY and FYNNEI. The CDR3 region is CASSGVGYGAFF. The CDR3 DNA reads as TGTGCCAGCAGTGGGGTGGGTTACGGAGCTTTCTTT. Using reference TRBV2 and TRBJ1-1 for the parts outside the CDR3, the full variable domain is EPEVTQTPSHQVTQMGQEVILRCVPISNHLYFYWYRQILGQKVEFLVSFYNNEISEKSEIFDDQFSVERPDGSNFTLKIRSTKLEDSAMYFCASSGVGYGAFFGQGTRLTVV.

Comment on this clonotype: The germline gene is not matched at one end of the junction; a read error may be the cause. The chain employs TRBV6-2 or TRBV6-3 and TRBJ1-5; D gene uncertain. The CDR3 covers 12 residues. The germline gives CDR1 MNHEY, CDR2 SVGEGT. As DNA, the CDR3 is TGTGCCAGCAACCTGTCCAATAAGCCCCAGCATTTT. Amino acid sequence: CASNLSNKPQHF.

This clonotype has at least ten counts. V and J are TRBV29-1 and TRBJ2-3; D ambiguous. The CDR3 is 14 residues long. The germline gives CDR1 SQVTM, CDR2 ANQGSEA. The V end lost 4 bases, the J end lost 0 bases, and 11 bases lay between the germline ends. DNA for the CDR3: TGCAGCGTTGTCAGCCTCCTGAGCACAGATACGCAGTATTTT. Residues: CSVVSLLSTDTQYF.

The rearrangement uses TRBV20-1 and TRBJ2-2; no clear D. Germline lookup yields CDR1 DFQATT and CDR2 SNEGSKA (reference sequence). Trimming took 4 bases from V and 2 from J, leaving 14 bases between them. The CDR3 totals 15 residues. CDR3 nucleotides: TGCAGTGCTACCCTCGCGGTGCGCAACACCGGGGAGCTGTTTTTT. It translates to CSATLAVRNTGELFF.

This clonotype has just a few counts. In DNA, the CDR3 is TGTGCCAGCAGCGTAGGGTTGGCTGCCGGGGAGCTGTTTTTT. Amino acids: CASSVGLAAGELFF. The V gene is TRBV9, the J gene TRBJ2-2; D remains ambiguous. Germline V CDR1 and CDR2: SGDLS, YYNGEE. The CDR3 spans 14 residues. Trimming stripped 0 bases from V and 6 bases from J, with 9 bases between.

This chain links TRBV6-5 with TRBJ2-5; the match to TRBD2 covers 10 bases. Losses at the gene ends were 4 bases for V and 2 bases for J; bases not matched to a gene: 7. This CDR3 spans 16 amino acids. Germline CDR1 and CDR2: MNHEY and SVGAGI. The CDR3, as DNA: TGTGCCAGCAGTTCCTATATAGCGGGGGGTCAAGAGACCCAGTACTTC. This encodes CASSSYIAGGQETQYF.